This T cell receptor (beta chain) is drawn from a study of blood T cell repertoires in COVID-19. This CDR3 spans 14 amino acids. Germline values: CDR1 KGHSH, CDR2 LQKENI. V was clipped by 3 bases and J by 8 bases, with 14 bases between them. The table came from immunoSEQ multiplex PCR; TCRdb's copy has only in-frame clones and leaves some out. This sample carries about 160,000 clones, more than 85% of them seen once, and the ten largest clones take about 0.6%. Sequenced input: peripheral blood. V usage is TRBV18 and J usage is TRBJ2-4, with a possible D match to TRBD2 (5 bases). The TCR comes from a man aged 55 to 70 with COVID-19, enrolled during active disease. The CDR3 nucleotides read TGTGCCAGCTCACCCGGGGTGTCTGGTGACATTCAGTACTTC. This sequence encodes CASSPGVSGDIQYF.